This note documents a single TCR beta chain sequence. This sample is drawn from a study of T cell changes during pregnancy in multiple sclerosis. This table comes from immunoSEQ multiplex PCR, and its TCRdb copy is limited to in-frame clones, with some not included. The repertoire holds over 65,000 clones, with roughly 92% as singletons. The germline V and J ends were trimmed by 2 bases and 3 bases, with 8 bases remaining between them. Per the germline V gene, CDR1 is MDHEN and CDR2 is SYDVKM. This CDR3 is built from 13 residues. The chain combines TRBV28 with TRBJ2-7; D is undetermined. The clonotype was recovered from a female donor with multiple sclerosis, enrolled in a pregnancy study. The specimen comprised peripheral blood, sampled in the first trimester of pregnancy. The CDR3 spells CASSLLGLYEQYF. CDR3 coding DNA: TGTGCCAGCAGTTTACTAGGTCTCTACGAGCAGTACTTC.